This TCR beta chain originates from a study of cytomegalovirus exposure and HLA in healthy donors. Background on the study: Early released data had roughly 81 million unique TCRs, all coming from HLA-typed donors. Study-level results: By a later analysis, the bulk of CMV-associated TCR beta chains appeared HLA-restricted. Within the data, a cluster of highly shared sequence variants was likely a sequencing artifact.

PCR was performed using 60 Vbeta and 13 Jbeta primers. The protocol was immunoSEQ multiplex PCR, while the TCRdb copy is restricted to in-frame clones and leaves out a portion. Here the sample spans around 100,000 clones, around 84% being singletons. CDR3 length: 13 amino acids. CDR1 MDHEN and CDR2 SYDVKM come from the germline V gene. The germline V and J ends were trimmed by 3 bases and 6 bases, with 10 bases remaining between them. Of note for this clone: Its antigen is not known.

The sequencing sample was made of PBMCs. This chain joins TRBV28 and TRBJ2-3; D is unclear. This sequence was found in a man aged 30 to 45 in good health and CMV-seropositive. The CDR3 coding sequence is TGTGCCAGCAGTTTCCTCACTTGGGATACGCAGTATTTT. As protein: CASSFLTWDTQYF.